This T cell receptor (beta chain) is from a study of blood T cell repertoires in COVID-19. Study-level background: Both acute and convalescent COVID-19 samples were obtained from the United States, Italy and Spain. Sample material is recorded as cDNA or gDNA derived from T cells, B-cell-depleted T cells, or PBMCs.

This clone has more than one count but fewer than ten. Study processing details: Quantification of nucleated cells was approximated via reference gene primer amplification. Sequencing used immunoSEQ multiplex PCR; TCRdb keeps in-frame clones, though not all of them. The V and J calls and clone size come from that table; D and trimming were worked out from the DNA. The sample has 93,000 or so clones, 70% to 90% seen once. In germline, CDR1 is SGHRS, CDR2 YFSETQ. V lost 4 bases, J lost 6 bases, and 3 bases stayed unmatched. The CDR3 loop spans 13 amino acids. The rearrangement joins TRBV5-1 to TRBJ1-5; 8 nucleotides line up with TRBD1. Sequenced input: peripheral blood. This clonotype was sampled from a man aged 50 to 59 in a cohort sampled during active COVID-19. CDR3 DNA: TGCGCCAGCAGCCGACAGGGGCGTCAGCCCCAGCATTTT. It encodes CASSRQGRQPQHF.